This passage covers 7 T cell receptor beta chains from one sample sequenced in a study of T cells in Graves' hyperthyroidism and ophthalmopathy. Template material for amplifying TCR beta CDR3 regions consisted of RNA transcripts. HTBI primers were used for first-round RT-PCR of the TCR CDR3. TCRdb re-derived calls from the multiplex PCR reads in MiXCR, one entry per CDR3 protein. The sample has a few hundred thousand distinct CDR3 sequences; around 20% are singletons. The sample taken for sequencing was blood. The receptors shown here come from a man aged 35 to 55 with Graves' hyperthyroidism.

In this sample, this clonotype turned up many times. The gene calls are TRBV28 and TRBJ2-3, with D perhaps matching TRBD2 (6 bases). Germline assignment: CDR1 MDHEN and CDR2 SYDVKM. The CDR3 runs to 13 residues. The V and J ends lost 8 bases and 3 bases respectively, with 12 bases between them. This CDR3 reads CASYRGLTDTQYF. For the CDR3, the DNA is TGTGCCAGCTATCGGGGGTTGACAGATACGCAGTATTTT.

At least ten counts were recorded for this clonotype. J is TRBJ1-2 and V is TRBV7-2; D gene uncertain. Trimming shortened V by 2 bases and J by 8 bases, and 15 bases separated the two germline ends. Germline assignment: CDR1 SGHTA and CDR2 FQGNSA. This CDR3 is 14 amino acids long. The DNA for the CDR3 is TGTGCCAGCAGCTTACGGGGAGACATAGGCGGCTACACCTTC. The encoded protein is CASSLRGDIGGYTF.

The table lists this clonotype with many counts. The V gene is TRBV2, the J gene TRBJ1-1, with D possibly matching TRBD1 (6 bases). The V and J ends lost 6 bases and 11 bases respectively, with 13 bases between them. The CDR3 runs to 11 residues. Germline CDR1 reads SNHLY; CDR2 reads FYNNEI. CDR3 DNA: TGTGCCAGCAGAGACGGGGGCGAGGCTTTCTTT. Amino acids: CASRDGGEAFF. Drawing the rest from reference TRBV2 and TRBJ1-1, the complete variable domain is EPEVTQTPSHQVTQMGQEVILRCVPISNHLYFYWYRQILGQKVEFLVSFYNNEISEKSEIFDDQFSVERPDGSNFTLKIRSTKLEDSAMYFCASRDGGEAFFGQGTRLTVV.

This clonotype was counted at least ten times. The chain uses TRBV9 and TRBJ1-3; D uncertain. The CDR3 is 15 amino acids. Germline V lookup: CDR1 SGDLS, CDR2 YYNGEE. With 0 bases removed from V and 0 bases from J, the gap between germline ends came to 7 bases. DNA of the CDR3: TGTGCCAGCAGCGTAGCCCCCTCCTCTGGAAACACCATATATTTT. As protein: CASSVAPSSGNTIYF.

This clonotype was picked up many times. V usage is TRBV2 and J usage is TRBJ2-1, with D perhaps being TRBD1 or TRBD2 (5 bases each). This CDR3 has 12 amino acids. The V gene lost 8 bases and the J gene lost 13 bases, with 18 bases spanning the gap. Germline CDR1 is SNHLY and CDR2 is FYNNEI. CDR3 loop: CASRDRDLKQFF. DNA for the CDR3: TGTGCCAGCCGGGATAGGGACCTAAAACAGTTCTTC.

This clonotype has ten or more counts. J is TRBJ1-4 and V is TRBV20-1; TRBD1 agrees at 9 bases. The CDR3 loop spans 14 amino acids. J lost 1 base, V lost 5 bases, and 2 bases had no gene match. The V gene's germline CDR1 is DFQATT and CDR2 SNEGSKA (reference sequence). CDR3 in amino acids: CSARTGETNEKLFF. CDR3 nucleotide sequence: TGCAGTGCTCGGACAGGGGAAACTAATGAAAAACTGTTTTTT.

CDR3: CAISPRGYNEQFF. The CDR3 nucleotides are TGTGCCATCTCCCCCCGGGGGTACAATGAGCAGTTCTTC. The chain links TRBV12-3 or TRBV12-4 to TRBJ2-1; TRBD2 might be the D (6 bases). The CDR3 runs 13 residues. The V gene lost 10 bases and the J gene lost 4 bases, with 14 bases spanning the gap.